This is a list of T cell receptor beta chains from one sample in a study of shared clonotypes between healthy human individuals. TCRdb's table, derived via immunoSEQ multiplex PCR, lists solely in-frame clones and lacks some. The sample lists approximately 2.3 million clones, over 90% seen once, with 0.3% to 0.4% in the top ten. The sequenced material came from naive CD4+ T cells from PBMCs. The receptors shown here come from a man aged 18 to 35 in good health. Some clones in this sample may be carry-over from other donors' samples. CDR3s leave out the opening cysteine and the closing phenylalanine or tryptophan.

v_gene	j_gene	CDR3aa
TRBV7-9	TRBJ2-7	ASSSPRTGASYEQY
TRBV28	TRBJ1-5	ASDMGTQPQH
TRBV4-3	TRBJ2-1	ASSQEWTETYNEQF
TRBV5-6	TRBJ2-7	ASSLGVRTRISYEQY
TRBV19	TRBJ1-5	ASSIEGRQPQH
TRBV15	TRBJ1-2	ATSRREGSGDGYT
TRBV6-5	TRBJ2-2	ASRTSGSLTGELF
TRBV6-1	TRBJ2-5	ASSEGTGGWKTQY
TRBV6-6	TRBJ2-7	ASSPFGRGEHEQY
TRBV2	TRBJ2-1	ASIRGTGSYNEQF
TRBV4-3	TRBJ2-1	ASSQGGSGSYNEQF
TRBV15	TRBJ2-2	ATSGGRTSGTGELF
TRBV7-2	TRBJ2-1	ASSLASGQRYNEQF
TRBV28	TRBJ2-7	ASRGQPTYEQY